The rows below give T cell receptor beta chains drawn from one sample of a study of PD-1 blockade in classical Hodgkin lymphoma. Only in-frame clones appear in the TCRdb table, and some are missing; sequencing was by immunoSEQ multiplex PCR. Of about 59,000 clones listed, 90% are singletons. Sequencing was performed on peripheral blood mononuclear cells (PBMCs), taken at baseline. Receptor source: a human donor with classical Hodgkin lymphoma. Each CDR3 is given with its conserved first and last residue. D genes are given only for firm matches. Size is stated for part of the rows, as once, few or many counts, or as a class when the clone is expanded.

j_call v_call clone_size d_call cdr3_aa cdr3_nt
TRBJ1-1 TRBV28 NA NA CASSLTENRVGTEAFF TGTGCCAGCAGTTTGACGGAAAACAGGGTCGGCACTGAAGCTTTCTTT
TRBJ1-4 TRBV27 NA NA CASSRATNEKLFF TGTGCCAGCAGTCGAGCAACTAATGAAAAACTGTTTTTT
TRBJ2-1 TRBV4-1 NA NA CASSQDARGSEQFF TGCGCCAGCAGCCAAGATGCTAGGGGGTCCGAGCAGTTCTTC
TRBJ2-5 TRBV10-1 NA NA CASSDAQEQETQYF TGCGCCAGCAGTGATGCACAGGAGCAAGAGACCCAGTACTTC
TRBJ2-1 TRBV5-4 NA NA CASSLVGRERSEQFF TGTGCCAGCAGCTTGGTGGGCCGGGAGCGTAGTGAGCAGTTCTTC
TRBJ1-1 TRBV7-2 once TRBD1 CASSLSQGTGSEAFF TGTGCCAGCAGCTTATCTCAGGGGACAGGGTCTGAAGCTTTCTTT
TRBJ1-5 TRBV7-2 NA NA CASSLGSGGHQPQHF TGTGCCAGCAGCTTAGGATCGGGGGGGCATCAGCCCCAGCATTTT
TRBJ2-1 TRBV11-3 NA NA CASSKSGFSYNEQFF TGTGCCAGCAGCAAGAGCGGCTTCTCCTACAATGAGCAGTTCTTC
TRBJ2-3 TRBV7-6 NA NA CASSLAGTVVLDTQYF TGTGCCAGCAGCTTGGCCGGGACCGTGGTCCTAGATACGCAGTATTTT
TRBJ2-3 TRBV2 NA NA CASSVGPGDTQYF TGTGCCAGCAGTGTTGGCCCCGGGGATACGCAGTATTTT
TRBJ2-1 TRBV2 NA NA CASSETRSYNEQFF TGTGCCAGCAGTGAAACTAGATCGTACAATGAGCAGTTCTTC
TRBJ2-1 TRBV5-6 NA NA CASSFRNEQFF TGTGCCAGCAGCTTTCGGAATGAGCAGTTCTTC
TRBJ2-7 TRBV7-9 NA TRBD1 CASSGSPTGFYEQYF TGTGCCAGCAGCGGGTCTCCGACAGGGTTTTACGAGCAGTACTTC
TRBJ2-7 TRBV28 once NA CASSFRTYEQYF TGTGCCAGCAGCTTCCGGACCTACGAGCAGTACTTC
TRBJ2-1 TRBV11-2 NA NA CASSLVRSPYNEQFF TGTGCCAGCAGCTTGGTCAGGAGCCCCTACAATGAGCAGTTCTTC